Listed here is a single TCR beta chain. Its antigen is currently unknown. Vbeta (60) and Jbeta (13) primers were used in the PCR. Assay: immunoSEQ multiplex PCR; the TCRdb copy retains only in-frame clones and omits some. The sample holds 160,000 or so clones, approximately 88% seen once. The data derive from a study of cytomegalovirus exposure and HLA in healthy donors. Study results and limitations: Most TCRs appeared rarely, but some public TCRs recurred in many donors. In a later analysis, productive TCRs from donors in an Asian-associated ancestry cluster reportedly carried fewer N-insertions than the cohort mean.

The sample was PBMCs. This TCR derives from a woman younger than 45 in good health and CMV-seronegative.

The CDR3 DNA is TGTGCCATCAGTGATGAAAGGAGCTACAATGAGCAGTTCTTC. Amino acid sequence: CAISDERSYNEQFF. The V gene is TRBV10-3, the J gene TRBJ2-1; D uncertain. The length of the CDR3 is 14 residues. The V and J ends lost 3 bases and 3 bases respectively, with 9 bases between them. Germline values: CDR1 ENHRY, CDR2 SYGVKD.